What follows are 2 T cell receptor beta chains derived from one specimen sequenced in a study of blood T cell repertoires in COVID-19. Clones were read by immunoSEQ multiplex PCR, and TCRdb kept only the in-frame ones, dropping some. Among about 130,000 clones, approximately 83% were seen once, and the ten largest hold more than 2.5%. The sample comprised peripheral blood. These receptors were obtained from an elderly woman with acute or convalescent COVID-19.

The chain joins TRBV7-9 to TRBJ2-3; 7 bases line up with TRBD1. The CDR3 is made up of 14 amino acids. The junction had 10 bases not matched to a gene; V was cut back by 7 bases and J by 6 bases. Germline V lookup: CDR1 SEHNR, CDR2 FQNEAQ (reference sequence). The CDR3 region is CASNPGGGSDTQYF. CDR3 in DNA: TGTGCCAGCAATCCAGGGGGTGGGTCCGATACGCAGTATTTT. Filled out from reference TRBV7-9 and TRBJ2-3, the complete variable domain reads DTGVSQNPRHKITKRGQNVTFRCDPISEHNRLYWYRQTLGQGPEFLTYFQNEAQLEKSRLLSDRFSAERPKGSFSTLEIQRTEQGDSAMYLCASNPGGGSDTQYFGPGTRLTVL.

The chain is built from TRBV5-1 and TRBJ2-3; 8 nucleotides match TRBD1. The germline V gene has CDR1 SGHRS and CDR2 YFSETQ. This CDR3 region has 15 residues. With V trimmed by 4 bases and J by 4 bases, 8 bases remained unmatched. The CDR3 here is CASSMDRVRADTQYF. The CDR3 DNA reads TGCGCCAGCAGCATGGACAGGGTGAGGGCAGATACGCAGTATTTT.